This paragraph reports one T cell receptor beta chain. The data are from a study of blood T cell repertoires in COVID-19. Study background: Both acute and convalescent COVID-19 samples were obtained from the United States, Italy and Spain.

Profiled with immunoSEQ multiplex PCR; TCRdb holds only in-frame clones, not every one. The profile shows some 100,000 clones, more than 60% of them singletons. The V end lost 4 bases, the J end lost 3 bases, and 3 bases lay between the germline ends. The CDR3 loop spans 12 amino acids. The V gene's germline CDR1 is KGHDR and CDR2 SFDVKD. The chain carries TRBV24-1 and TRBJ1-5; the D is unclear. This TCR derives from a man aged 70-80 years with acute or convalescent COVID-19. Sequenced: peripheral blood. CDR3 coding DNA: TGTGCCACCAGTGACAACAATCAGCCCCAGCATTTT. Amino acids: CATSDNNQPQHF.